This T cell receptor (beta chain) originates from a study of control samples from healthy donors and cancer patients. Germline trimming cut 4 bases from V and 0 bases from J; bases unmatched to any gene: 6. The germline CDR1 and CDR2 sequences are SGHRS and YFSETQ. The CDR3 runs to 16 residues. Sequencing used immunoSEQ multiplex PCR; TCRdb keeps in-frame clones, though not all of them. The repertoire holds fewer than 200,000 clones, with about 91% as singletons. The chain is built from TRBV5-1 and TRBJ1-3; 8 bases match TRBD1. Specimen: blood. This sequence originates from a woman in her twenties or thirties in good health. The CDR3 loop reads CASSTGTGLSGNTIYF. Here the CDR3 DNA reads TGCGCCAGCAGCACCGGGACAGGCCTCTCTGGAAACACCATATATTTT.